One and the same sample provided the 21 T cell receptor beta chains below, sequenced in a study of PD-1 blockade in classical Hodgkin lymphoma. The time point was: cycle 4 day 1 (C4D1), after six to seven weeks of nivolumab. All patients experienced relapse after autologous stem cell transplantation, and brentuximab vedotin exposure was variable. Sequencing used immunoSEQ multiplex PCR; TCRdb keeps in-frame clones, though not all of them. Altogether tens of thousands of clones are present, about nine tenths being singletons, with the ten largest covering 2.5% to 3.5%. The sequencing used peripheral blood mononuclear cells (PBMCs), collected before the fourth cycle of nivolumab. The receptors come from a human donor with classical Hodgkin lymphoma.

The chain is built from TRBV29-1 and TRBJ2-5; 9 positions agree with TRBD1. The CDR3 contains 12 residues. With V trimmed by 7 bases and J by 5 bases, 5 bases remained unmatched. CDR1 is SQVTM, CDR2 ANQGSEA, per germline. This CDR3 is CSDLGTGETQYF. The CDR3 region has the DNA TGCAGCGATCTAGGGACAGGGGAGACCCAGTACTTC.

The chain is built from TRBV7-2 and TRBJ2-5; TRBD2 matches at 13 bases. Trimming took 5 bases from V and 4 from J; bases not matched to a gene: 4. Looked up from germline, CDR1 is SGHTA and CDR2 is FQGNSA. The CDR3 extends over 15 amino acids. CDR3 nucleotide sequence: TGTGCCAGCAGCGCCCGACTAGCGGGGGGAGAGACCCAGTACTTC. Translated, it gives CASSARLAGGETQYF.

This chain connects TRBV5-6 to TRBJ1-4; 7 nucleotides line up with TRBD1. With 2 bases clipped from V and 8 bases from J, the junction kept 3 bases outside the gene matches. The CDR3 extends over 13 amino acids. The germline gives CDR1 SGHDT, CDR2 YYEEEE. The CDR3 DNA reads as TGTGCCAGCAGCTTCGGACAGGAGGAAAAACTGTTTTTT. Translation gives CASSFGQEEKLFF.

V is TRBV6-5 and J is TRBJ1-1, with D possibly matching TRBD1 (6 bases). The CDR3 is made up of 13 amino acids. Germline V gene data show CDR1 as MNHEY and CDR2 as SVGAGI. V was clipped by 10 bases and J by 2 bases, with 14 bases between them. The CDR3 nucleotides read TGTGCCACCAACCAGGGGTCTAACACTGAAGCTTTCTTT. Translating gives CATNQGSNTEAFF.

The chain has TRBV6-5 and TRBJ2-1; D possibly corresponds to TRBD2 (6 bases). Trimming pared 6 bases from V and 5 bases from J, leaving 17 bases between. CDR1 is MNHEY and CDR2 is SVGAGI in the germline V gene. CDR3 size: 15 residues. The CDR3 loop reads CASRPGTGEHNEQFF. The CDR3 DNA sequence: TGTGCCAGCAGACCAGGGACGGGGGAACACAATGAGCAGTTCTTC.

The chain employs TRBV28 and TRBJ1-6; 7 bases align to TRBD1. The germline V gene encodes CDR1 MDHEN and CDR2 SYDVKM. Trimming took 7 bases from V and 10 from J; bases not matched to a gene: 13. The CDR3 extends over 15 amino acids. The CDR3 loop reads CASNRQGPVASPLHF. The CDR3 DNA reads as TGTGCCAGCAATCGACAGGGCCCTGTTGCGTCACCCCTCCACTTT.

A remark on this clone: The identical CDR3 is also encoded by other nucleotide sequences in the sample. The genes are TRBV9 and TRBJ2-1; D may be TRBD1 or TRBD2 (6 bases each). The V gene lost 0 bases and the J gene lost 7 bases, with 8 bases spanning the gap. The CDR3 spans 13 residues. Germline lookup yields CDR1 SGDLS and CDR2 YYNGEE. The CDR3 nucleotides read TGTGCCAGCAGCGTAGGAGGGGGGAATGAGCAGTTCTTC. This encodes CASSVGGGNEQFF.

The genes are TRBV7-2 and TRBJ1-6, with D hard to call. Between the trimmed V and J ends, which lost 7 bases and 8 bases, there was a span of 21 bases. In germline, CDR1 is SGHTA, CDR2 FQGNSA. The CDR3 is made up of 16 amino acids. The CDR3 sequence is CASTANGGWTDSPLHF. Here the CDR3 DNA reads TGTGCCAGCACCGCTAATGGCGGTTGGACGGATTCACCCCTCCACTTT.

The V call is TRBV7-9, the J call TRBJ2-3; 8 bases match TRBD1. This CDR3 region has 14 residues. In germline, CDR1 is SEHNR, CDR2 FQNEAQ (reference sequence). V trimming: 2 bases; J trimming: 4 bases; junction bases outside the gene matches: 2. The CDR3 sequence: CASSLLDRADTQYF. The CDR3 region has the DNA TGTGCCAGCAGCTTACTGGACAGGGCAGATACGCAGTATTTT. The complete variable domain, with remaining parts taken from reference TRBV7-9 and TRBJ2-3, reads DTGVSQNPRHKITKRGQNVTFRCDPISEHNRLYWYRQTLGQGPEFLTYFQNEAQLEKSRLLSDRFSAERPKGSFSTLEIQRTEQGDSAMYLCASSLLDRADTQYFGPGTRLTVL.

The chain employs TRBV6-1 and TRBJ2-7; D unclear. Germline V lookup: CDR1 MNHNS, CDR2 SASEGT. V lost 4 bases and J lost 4, with 5 bases in between. The CDR3 sequence is 11 residues long. CDR3 residues: CASSGAYEQYF. As DNA, the CDR3 is TGTGCCAGCAGTGGCGCATACGAGCAGTACTTC.

This clone was observed a single time. The rearrangement uses TRBV7-9 and TRBJ1-4; D not resolved. Trimming left V 3 bases short and J 3 bases short, with 14 bases between. CDR1 is SEHNR and CDR2 is FQNEAQ in the germline V gene (reference sequence). CDR3 length: 16 residues. The CDR3 DNA sequence: TGTGCCAGCAGCTTCTTGGGGTTCGGCGCTAATGAAAAACTGTTTTTT. Translation gives CASSFLGFGANEKLFF.

The chain couples TRBV29-1 to TRBJ2-7; D might be TRBD1 (5 bases). Germline CDR1 is SQVTM and CDR2 is ANQGSEA. CDR3 length: 11 amino acids. Trimming left V 5 bases short and J 3 bases short, with 8 bases between. The DNA for the CDR3 is TGCAGCGTTCCTCAGGGCTACGAGCAGTACTTC. Encoded protein: CSVPQGYEQYF.

This clone was observed a few times. CDR3 residues: CASRGAGFAGELFF. Written as DNA, the CDR3 is TGTGCCAGCAGGGGAGCGGGGTTCGCCGGGGAGCTGTTTTTT. V and J are TRBV13 and TRBJ2-2, with 7 bases lining up with TRBD2. This CDR3 region has 14 residues. Germline V gene data show CDR1 as PRHDT and CDR2 as FYEKMQ (reference sequence). V dropped 6 bases and J dropped 6; count of bases not matched to a gene: 7.

The chain combines TRBV7-3 with TRBJ1-5; D unclear. Looked up from germline, CDR1 is SGHTA and CDR2 is FQGTGA. This CDR3 spans 13 amino acids. The V gene lost 6 bases and the J gene lost 4 bases, with 10 bases spanning the gap. Written as DNA, the CDR3 is TGTGCCAGCAGTCCTCGACGGAATCAGCCCCAGCATTTT. As protein: CASSPRRNQPQHF. The whole variable domain, remainder taken from reference TRBV7-3 and TRBJ1-5, is GAGVSQTPSNKVTEKGKYVELRCDPISGHTALYWYRQSLGQGPEFLIYFQGTGAADDSGLPNDRFFAVRPEGSVSTLKIQRTERGDSAVYLCASSPRRNQPQHFGDGTRLSIL.

The genes are TRBV15 and TRBJ2-5, with D perhaps matching TRBD2 (5 bases). Germline V gene data show CDR1 as LNHNV and CDR2 as YYDKDF (reference sequence). The CDR3 spans 14 residues. The V and J ends lost 0 bases and 5 bases respectively, with 10 bases between them. The DNA for the CDR3 is TGTGCCACCAGCAGAGAGCCAGCGGTTGAGACCCAGTACTTC. Its protein is CATSREPAVETQYF.

This sequence joins TRBV7-3 and TRBJ2-1; possible D gene TRBD2, 5 bases. The CDR3 is made up of 15 amino acids. Germline CDR1 and CDR2: SGHTA and FQGTGA. The V end lost 1 base, the J end lost 12 bases, and 19 bases lay between the germline ends. In nucleotides, the CDR3 is TGTGCCAGCAGCTTAAGTTCTTCCGGGGATGTTGGGCAGTTCTTC. It specifies CASSLSSSGDVGQFF.

The chain combines TRBV6-4 with TRBJ2-2, with D perhaps assigned TRBD1 or TRBD2 (5 bases each). The CDR3 runs to 16 residues. CDR1 and CDR2 from the germline V gene are MRHNA and SNTAGT. The V end was cut by 2 bases, the J end by 0 bases, with 10 bases between. CDR3 coding DNA: TGTGCCAGCAGTGACCGGGGCAGGGCGAACACCGGGGAGCTGTTTTTT. Translation: CASSDRGRANTGELFF.

This chain links TRBV2 with TRBJ1-4; tentatively, D is TRBD1 (6 bases). The CDR3 sequence is 14 residues long. V lost 6 bases and J 8 bases, leaving 16 bases between the germline ends. Germline CDR1 is SNHLY and CDR2 is FYNNEI. The CDR3 is CASRDRRRGEKLFF. In nucleotides, the CDR3 is TGTGCCAGCAGAGACAGGAGGCGTGGAGAAAAACTGTTTTTT.

The J gene is TRBJ1-1, the V gene TRBV29-1; D ambiguous. This CDR3 has 13 residues. V shed 3 bases and J shed 4 bases, with 12 bases lying between them. The germline V gene has CDR1 SQVTM and CDR2 ANQGSEA. The CDR3: CSVDRGIGTEAFF. The CDR3 DNA sequence: TGCAGCGTTGATCGGGGTATTGGCACTGAAGCTTTCTTT.

This sequence joins TRBV29-1 and TRBJ1-2, with a tentative D call TRBD1 (5 bases). Germline CDR1 is SQVTM and CDR2 is ANQGSEA. The CDR3 runs to 12 residues. The ends were cut back, 3 bases at V and 2 bases at J, with 7 bases in the middle. The CDR3 DNA is TGCAGCGTTGAGGGGCAAAACTATGGCTACACCTTC. It yields the protein CSVEGQNYGYTF.

The J gene is TRBJ2-2, the V gene TRBV29-1, with TRBD1 identical over 8 bases. Per the germline V gene, CDR1 is SQVTM and CDR2 is ANQGSEA. The CDR3 is 15 residues long. J lost 0 bases, V lost 3 bases, and 3 bases had no gene match. The CDR3 bases are TGCAGCGTTGAGCGACAGGGGTCGAACACCGGGGAGCTGTTTTTT. It yields the protein CSVERQGSNTGELFF.